This T cell receptor beta chain comes out of a study of blood T cell repertoires in COVID-19. The junction had 9 bases not matched to a gene; V was cut back by 7 bases and J by 6 bases. This CDR3 has 14 amino acids. Germline V CDR1 and CDR2: SNHLY, FYNNEI. There are a few counts of this clone. The data were produced by immunoSEQ multiplex PCR, yet TCRdb's version contains in-frame clones alone and is incomplete. The sample yields under 200,000 clones, roughly 78% seen once. The chain carries TRBV2 and TRBJ2-5, with 9 bases matching TRBD1. The TCR comes from a man aged 70-80 years with active or convalescent COVID-19. The sample consisted of peripheral blood. CDR3 nucleotide sequence: TGTGCCAGCACCCAAGGGGGACAGGGAAAGACCCAGTACTTC. Protein sequence: CASTQGGQGKTQYF.